This T cell receptor beta chain is from a study of tissue T cells after allogeneic stem cell transplantation. Findings of the study overall: Blood and spleen captured only part of the tissue TCR repertoire. The study did not identify alloreactive or antigen-specific tissue TCRs, and some clones might be persisting host cells. Across patients, clones rarely overlapped, yet motif clusters were shared tissue-specifically.

Time point: mouse harvest day 7 after allogeneic transplant. The graft held 10^6 splenic CD5+ T cells and 10^7 T-cell-depleted bone marrow cells. B6 (H2b) cells into BALB/c (H2d) mice; tissues taken at day 7 or 14. The table came from immunoSEQ multiplex PCR; TCRdb's copy has only in-frame clones and leaves some out. The table lists 9,500 or so clones, 44% of them singletons. Of note for this clone: The antigen is not known. Gene and germline names: mouse.

The specimen was skin. The TCR comes from a female BALB/c mouse given C57BL/6 T cells with graft-versus-host disease after an allogeneic hematopoietic cell transplant.

The DNA read from the CDR3 is TGTGCCAGCAGCCAAGATGGCAGGGACAACCAGGCTCCGCTT. Amino acids: CASSQDGRDNQAPL. The entire CDR3 reads CASSQDGRDNQAPLF. This chain connects TRBV5 to TRBJ1-5; D possibly corresponds to TRBD1 (5 bases). The read ends 1 residue early relative to the CDR3; the germline J gene fills the gap. The length of the CDR3 is 15 residues. V lost 0 bases and J 2 bases, leaving 8 bases between the germline ends. From germline, CDR1 is LGHNA and CDR2 YNLKQL (reference sequence).